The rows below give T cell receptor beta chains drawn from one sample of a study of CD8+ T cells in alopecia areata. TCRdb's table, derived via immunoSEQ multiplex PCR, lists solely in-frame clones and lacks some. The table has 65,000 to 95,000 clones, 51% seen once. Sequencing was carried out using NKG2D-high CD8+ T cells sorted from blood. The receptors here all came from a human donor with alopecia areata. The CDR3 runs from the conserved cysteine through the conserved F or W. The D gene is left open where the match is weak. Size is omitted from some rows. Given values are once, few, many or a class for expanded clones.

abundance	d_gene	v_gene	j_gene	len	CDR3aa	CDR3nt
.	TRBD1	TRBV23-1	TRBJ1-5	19	CASSQTGTGRVRSNQPQHF	TGCGCCAGCAGTCAAACCGGGACAGGTAGGGTGCGGAGCAATCAGCCCCAGCATTTT
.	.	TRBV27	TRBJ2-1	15	CATALRVSDYNEQFF	TGTGCCACCGCCCTTAGAGTTAGCGACTACAATGAGCAGTTCTTC
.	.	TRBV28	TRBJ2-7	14	CASSPPRDSYEQYF	TGTGCCAGCAGTCCCCCCAGGGATTCCTACGAGCAGTACTTC
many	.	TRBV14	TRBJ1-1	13	CASSQMSGSDAFF	TGTGCCAGCAGCCAAATGTCAGGGAGCGACGCTTTCTTT
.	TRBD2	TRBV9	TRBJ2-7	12	CASSPRGGILTF	TGTGCCAGCAGCCCTCGGGGGGGCATCCTAACCTTC
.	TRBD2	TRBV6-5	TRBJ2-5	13	CARPSGGQETQYF	TGTGCCAGACCAAGCGGGGGACAAGAGACCCAGTACTTC
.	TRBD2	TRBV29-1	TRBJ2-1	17	CSVPNPGLAGYYNEQFF	TGCAGCGTTCCTAATCCGGGACTAGCGGGATACTACAATGAGCAGTTCTTC
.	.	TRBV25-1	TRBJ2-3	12	CASSGSSDTQYF	TGTGCCAGCAGTGGGTCCTCAGATACGCAGTATTTT
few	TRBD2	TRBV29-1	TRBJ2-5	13	CSAHGGGQETQYF	TGCAGCGCGCATGGGGGGGGCCAAGAGACCCAGTACTTC
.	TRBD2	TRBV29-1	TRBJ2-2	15	CSVDGLAGSTGELFF	TGCAGCGTTGATGGGCTAGCGGGAAGCACCGGGGAGCTGTTTTTT
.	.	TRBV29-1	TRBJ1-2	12	CSAEGANYGYTF	TGCAGCGCAGAAGGAGCTAACTATGGCTACACCTTC
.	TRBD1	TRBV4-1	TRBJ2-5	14	CASSQWTGSETQYF	TGCGCCAGCAGCCAGTGGACAGGGTCGGAGACCCAGTACTTC
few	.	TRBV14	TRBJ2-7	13	CASSPTVTYEQYF	TGTGCCAGCAGCCCGACGGTAACCTACGAGCAGTACTTC